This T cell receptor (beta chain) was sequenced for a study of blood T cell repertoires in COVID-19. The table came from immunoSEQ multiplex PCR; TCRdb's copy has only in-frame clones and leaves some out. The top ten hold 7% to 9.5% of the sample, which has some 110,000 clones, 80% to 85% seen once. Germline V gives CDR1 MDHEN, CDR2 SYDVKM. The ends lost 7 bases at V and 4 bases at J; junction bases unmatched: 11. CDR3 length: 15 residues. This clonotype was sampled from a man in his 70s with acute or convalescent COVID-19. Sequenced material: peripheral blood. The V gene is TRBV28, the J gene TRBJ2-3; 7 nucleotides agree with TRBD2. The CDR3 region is CASNSAGVEADTQYF. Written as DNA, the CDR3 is TGTGCCAGCAATTCGGCGGGAGTGGAGGCAGATACGCAGTATTTT.